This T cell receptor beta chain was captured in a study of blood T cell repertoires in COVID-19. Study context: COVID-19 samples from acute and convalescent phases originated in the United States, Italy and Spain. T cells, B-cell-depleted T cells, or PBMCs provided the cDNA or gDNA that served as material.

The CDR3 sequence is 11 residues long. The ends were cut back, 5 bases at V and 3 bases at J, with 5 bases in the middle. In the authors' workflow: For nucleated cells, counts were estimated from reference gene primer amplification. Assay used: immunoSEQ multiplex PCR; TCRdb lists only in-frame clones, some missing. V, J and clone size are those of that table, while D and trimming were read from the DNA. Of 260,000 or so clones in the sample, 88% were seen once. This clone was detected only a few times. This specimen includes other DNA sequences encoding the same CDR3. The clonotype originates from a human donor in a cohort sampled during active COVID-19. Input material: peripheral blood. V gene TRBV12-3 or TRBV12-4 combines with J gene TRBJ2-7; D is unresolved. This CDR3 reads CASSPSYEQYF. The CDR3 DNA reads TGTGCCAGCAGTCCCAGCTACGAGCAGTACTTC.